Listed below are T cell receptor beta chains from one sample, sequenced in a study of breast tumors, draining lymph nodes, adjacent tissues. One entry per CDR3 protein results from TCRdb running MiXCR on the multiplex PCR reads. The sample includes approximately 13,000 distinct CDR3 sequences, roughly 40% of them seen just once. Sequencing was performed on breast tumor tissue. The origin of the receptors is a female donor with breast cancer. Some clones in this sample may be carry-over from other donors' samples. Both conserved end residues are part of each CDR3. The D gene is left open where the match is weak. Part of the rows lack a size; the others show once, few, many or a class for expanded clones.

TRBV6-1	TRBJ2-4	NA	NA	CASSDSNIQYF	TGTGCCAGCAGTGATTCGAACATTCAGTACTTC
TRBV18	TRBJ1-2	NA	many	CASSPEIYGYTF	TGTGCCAGCTCACCTGAAATCTATGGCTACACCTTC
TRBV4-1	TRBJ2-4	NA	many	CASSQKVLENIQYF	TGCGCCAGCAGCCAAAAGGTCCTGGAAAACATTCAGTACTTC
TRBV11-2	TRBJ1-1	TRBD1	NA	CASSRPGQEAFF	TGTGCCAGCAGCCGTCCGGGACAGGAAGCTTTCTTT
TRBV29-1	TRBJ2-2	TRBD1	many	CSATIQGAGELFF	TGCAGCGCTACAATACAGGGGGCCGGGGAGCTGTTTTTT
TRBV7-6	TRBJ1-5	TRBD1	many	CAVTQGYNQPQHF	TGTGCCGTCACACAGGGGTACAATCAGCCCCAGCATTTT
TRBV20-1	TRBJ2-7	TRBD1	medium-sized	CSARTGGGEQYF	TGCAGTGCACGGACAGGGGGCGGCGAGCAGTACTTC
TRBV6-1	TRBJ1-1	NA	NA	CASSWGVENTEAFF	TGTGCCAGCAGTTGGGGGGTGGAAAACACTGAAGCTTTCTTT
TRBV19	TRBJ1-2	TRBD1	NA	CASSTTGWDNGYTF	TGTGCCAGTAGTACGACAGGGTGGGATAATGGCTACACCTTC
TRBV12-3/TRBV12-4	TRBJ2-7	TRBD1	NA	CASSRDRAYEQYF	TGTGCCAGCAGCAGGGACAGAGCCTACGAGCAGTACTTC
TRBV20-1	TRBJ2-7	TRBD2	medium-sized	CSAVAGRYEQYF	TGCAGTGCCGTAGCGGGCCGATACGAGCAGTACTTC
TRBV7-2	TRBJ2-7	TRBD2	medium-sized	CASSLRLANDEQYF	TGTGCCAGCAGCTTGCGACTAGCGAACGACGAGCAGTACTTC
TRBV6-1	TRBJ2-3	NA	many	CASSEAGGEGPDTQYF	TGTGCCAGCAGTGAAGCTGGGGGCGAGGGGCCAGATACGCAGTATTTT
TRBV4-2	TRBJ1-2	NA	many	CASSHGNLYGYTF	TGTGCCAGCAGCCACGGTAACCTATACGGCTACACCTTC
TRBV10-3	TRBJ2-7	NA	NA	CATGRGLAPYEQYF	TGTGCCACTGGGAGAGGGCTAGCGCCCTACGAGCAGTACTTC
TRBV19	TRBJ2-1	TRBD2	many	CASSIEVVGTSYNEQFF	TGTGCCAGTAGTATAGAAGTAGTCGGGACTAGTTACAATGAGCAGTTCTTC
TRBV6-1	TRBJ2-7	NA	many	CASTRTGSEGEQYF	TGTGCCAGTACGAGGACTGGGTCTGAGGGCGAGCAGTACTTC
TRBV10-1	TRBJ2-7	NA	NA	CASSRDTLSEQYF	TGCGCCAGCAGTCGGGACACCCTCTCGGAGCAGTACTTC
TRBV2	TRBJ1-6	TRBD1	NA	CASRGQALSDSPLHF	TGTGCCAGCAGAGGACAGGCGTTAAGCGATTCGCCCCTCCACTTT
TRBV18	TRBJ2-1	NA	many	CASSRQGSRNEQFF	TGTGCCAGCTCGCGCCAAGGGAGCCGCAATGAGCAGTTCTTC
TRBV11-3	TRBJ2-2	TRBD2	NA	CASREGDGELFF	TGTGCCAGCCGGGAGGGCGACGGGGAGCTGTTTTTT
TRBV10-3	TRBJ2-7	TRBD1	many	CAISDVDRGYEQYF	TGTGCCATCAGTGATGTGGACAGGGGGTACGAGCAGTACTTC
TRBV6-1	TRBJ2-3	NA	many	CASSESGRTDTQYF	TGTGCCAGCAGTGAATCAGGGAGGACAGATACGCAGTATTTT
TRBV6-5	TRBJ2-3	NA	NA	CASSYRQGGTDTQYF	TGTGCCAGCAGTTATAGACAGGGAGGAACAGATACGCAGTATTTT
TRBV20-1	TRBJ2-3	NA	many	CSVTGGELMTDTQYF	TGCAGCGTTACAGGGGGGGAGTTGATGACAGATACGCAGTATTTT
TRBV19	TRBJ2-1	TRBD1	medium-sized	CASSMGTGGNEQFF	TGTGCCAGTAGTATGGGGACAGGGGGCAATGAGCAGTTCTTC
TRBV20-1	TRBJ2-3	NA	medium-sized	CSARERISTQYF	TGCAGTGCTAGAGAACGAATCAGTACGCAGTATTTT
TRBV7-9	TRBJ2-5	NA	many	CASSSVEPRQGSQETQYF	TGTGCCAGCAGCTCCGTAGAACCTCGTCAGGGGAGCCAAGAGACCCAGTACTTC
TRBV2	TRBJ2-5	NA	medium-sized	CASQVGGLKTQYF	TGTGCCAGCCAGGTGGGGGGGCTAAAGACCCAGTACTTC
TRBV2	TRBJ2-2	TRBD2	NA	CASRWASGNTGELFF	TGTGCCAGCAGGTGGGCTAGCGGGAACACCGGGGAGCTGTTTTTT
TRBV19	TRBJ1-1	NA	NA	CASSSPGGGTEAFF	TGTGCCAGTAGTAGCCCGGGAGGGGGCACTGAAGCTTTCTTT
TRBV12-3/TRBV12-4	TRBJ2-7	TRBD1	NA	CASSSVRDRGTYEQYF	TGTGCCAGCAGTTCAGTCCGGGACAGGGGGACCTACGAGCAGTACTTC
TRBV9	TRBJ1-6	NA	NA	CASSGGGTLHF	TGTGCCAGCAGCGGTGGGGGGACCCTCCACTTT
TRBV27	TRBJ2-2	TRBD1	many	CASSLYDRAVKTGELFF	TGTGCCAGCAGTTTATATGACAGGGCAGTGAAAACCGGGGAGCTGTTTTTT
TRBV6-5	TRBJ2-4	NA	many	CASRPSYSKVAKNIQYF	TGTGCCAGCAGACCCTCGTACTCAAAGGTAGCCAAAAACATTCAGTACTTC
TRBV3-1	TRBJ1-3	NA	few	CASSQTTHRELGNAIYF	TGTGCCAGCAGCCAGACAACCCACAGGGAACTCGGAAACGCCATATATTTT
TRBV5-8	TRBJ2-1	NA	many	CASSRRIDWSYNEQFF	TGTGCCAGCAGCCGAAGGATCGATTGGTCCTACAATGAGCAGTTCTTC
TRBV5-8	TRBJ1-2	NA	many	CASSEDLANYGYTF	TGTGCCAGCAGCGAGGACTTAGCTAACTATGGCTACACCTTC
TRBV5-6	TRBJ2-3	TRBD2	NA	CASSLEAGRTDTQYF	TGTGCCAGCAGCTTAGAAGCGGGGCGCACAGATACGCAGTATTTT
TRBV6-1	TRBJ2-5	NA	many	CASSGRGSRGRETQYF	TGTGCCAGCAGTGGCAGGGGAAGTCGCGGGAGAGAGACCCAGTACTTC
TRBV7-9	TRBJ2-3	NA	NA	CASSATTGVTDTQYF	TGTGCCAGCAGCGCCACGACTGGAGTCACAGATACGCAGTATTTT
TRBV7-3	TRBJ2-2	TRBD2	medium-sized	CASSSGLAGATNTGELFF	TGTGCCAGCAGCTCAGGACTAGCGGGGGCCACGAACACCGGGGAGCTGTTTTTT
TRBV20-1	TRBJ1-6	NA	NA	CSARDQIEDRSPLHF	TGCAGTGCTAGAGATCAGATCGAGGATAGGTCACCCCTCCACTTT
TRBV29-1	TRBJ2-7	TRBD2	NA	CSVVLAGVGYEQYF	TGCAGCGTTGTCCTAGCGGGAGTGGGTTACGAGCAGTACTTC
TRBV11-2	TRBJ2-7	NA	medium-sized	CASSLDDTGEQYF	TGTGCCAGCAGCTTAGATGACACAGGCGAGCAGTACTTC
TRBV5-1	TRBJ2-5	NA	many	CASSLGGSGQETQYF	TGCGCCAGCAGCTTGGGGGGGTCGGGGCAAGAGACCCAGTACTTC
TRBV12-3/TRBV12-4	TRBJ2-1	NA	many	CASSLRFGGNEQFF	TGTGCCAGCAGTTTGCGATTCGGGGGTAATGAGCAGTTCTTC
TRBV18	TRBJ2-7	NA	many	CASSPPSAPPYEQYF	TGTGCCAGCTCACCACCTAGCGCGCCTCCCTACGAGCAGTACTTC
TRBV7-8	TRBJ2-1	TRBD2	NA	CASNGTSGGDEQFF	TGTGCCAGCAACGGGACTAGCGGGGGCGATGAGCAGTTCTTC
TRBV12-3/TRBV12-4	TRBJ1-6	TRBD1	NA	CASSLGQAGNSPLHF	TGTGCCAGCAGTTTGGGACAGGCGGGGAATTCACCCCTCCACTTT
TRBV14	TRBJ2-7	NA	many	CASSQSAAQGTYEQYF	TGTGCCAGCAGCCAATCCGCCGCGCAGGGTACCTACGAGCAGTACTTC
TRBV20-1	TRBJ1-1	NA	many	CSARDPQGTEAFF	TGCAGTGCTAGAGATCCACAGGGCACTGAAGCTTTCTTT
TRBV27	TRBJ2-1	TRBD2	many	CASSFGGRTKNEQFF	TGTGCCAGCAGTTTCGGGGGGAGGACGAAGAATGAGCAGTTCTTC
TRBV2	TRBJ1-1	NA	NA	CASSDQVNTEAFF	TGTGCCAGCAGTGACCAGGTAAACACTGAAGCTTTCTTT
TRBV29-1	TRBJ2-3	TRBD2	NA	CSVATSGTYTDTQYF	TGCAGCGTTGCGACTAGCGGGACCTACACAGATACGCAGTATTTT